This TCR beta chain was sequenced for a study of T cell responses to AZD1222 COVID-19 vaccine. Findings and caveats of the study: Possibly, clonal diversity was underestimated; donors were largely white British and included more females.

Germline CDR1 reads SGHRS; CDR2 reads YFSETQ. The CDR3 has 12 residues. The V end was cut by 4 bases, the J end by 4 bases, with 8 bases between. The repertoire was sequenced with immunoSEQ multiplex PCR; TCRdb's copy has only in-frame clones and lacks some. The profile shows 90,000 to 110,000 clones, nearly 90% of them singletons. As for this clone: The antigen is unknown.

This TCR came from an adult in good health. The chain links TRBV5-1 to TRBJ1-1; D unresolved. Sequenced here: peripheral blood, sampled on day 0 of AZD1222 vaccination. The CDR3 loop is CASSPVGTEAFF. In nucleotides, the CDR3 is TGCGCCAGCAGCCCGGTGGGCACTGAAGCTTTCTTT.